This TCR beta chain was profiled in a study of response to subunit inactivated influenza vaccine. The study, taken as a whole, reports: Authors suggested that a seasonal influenza vaccination recruits few new T cells each time.

With 7 bases removed from V and 4 bases from J, the gap between germline ends came to 17 bases. The CDR3 spans 15 residues. Germline CDR1 SNHLY, CDR2 FYNNEI. TCRdb fed the RT-PCR reads into MiXCR, producing one record per CDR3 protein. The sample has about 300,000 distinct CDR3 sequences; 21% are singletons. Concerning this clonotype itself: Its antigen is unknown.

The chain links TRBV2 to TRBJ1-5; the D gene is possibly TRBD1 (5 bases). The sample consisted of PBMCs from blood, taken approximately 20 months after vaccination. This TCR was sampled from a man aged 50 to 69 who received an inactivated influenza vaccine. The CDR3 region has the DNA TGTGCCAGCACCTTAGCTGGGGGAAGGAATCAGCCCCAGCATTTT. Its translation: CASTLAGGRNQPQHF. The entire variable domain, with the rest obtained from reference TRBV2 and TRBJ1-5, is as follows: EPEVTQTPSHQVTQMGQEVILRCVPISNHLYFYWYRQILGQKVEFLVSFYNNEISEKSEIFDDQFSVERPDGSNFTLKIRSTKLEDSAMYFCASTLAGGRNQPQHFGDGTRLSIL.